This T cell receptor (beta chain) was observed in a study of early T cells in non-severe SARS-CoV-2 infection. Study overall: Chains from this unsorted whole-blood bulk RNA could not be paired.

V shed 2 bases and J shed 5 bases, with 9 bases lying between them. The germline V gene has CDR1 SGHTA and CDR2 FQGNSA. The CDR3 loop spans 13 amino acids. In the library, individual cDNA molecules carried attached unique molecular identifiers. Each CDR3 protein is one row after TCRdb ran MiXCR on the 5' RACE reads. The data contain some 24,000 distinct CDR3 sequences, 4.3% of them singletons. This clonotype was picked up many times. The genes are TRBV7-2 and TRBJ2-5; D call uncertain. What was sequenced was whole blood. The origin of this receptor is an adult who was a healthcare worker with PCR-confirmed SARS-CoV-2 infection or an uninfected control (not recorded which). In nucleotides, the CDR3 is TGTGCCAGCAGCTTAACCTGGGCGGAGACCCAGTACTTC. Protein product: CASSLTWAETQYF.